The TCR beta chain described here comes from a study of blood T cell repertoires in COVID-19. Overall study context: T cells, B-cell-depleted T cells, or PBMCs provided the cDNA or gDNA that served as material.

The CDR3 has 15 residues. Germline V gene sequence: CDR1 SGDLS, CDR2 YYNGEE. J gave up 3 bases and V 2 bases, and 5 bases lay outside the gene matches. Data came from immunoSEQ multiplex PCR; TCRdb stores just in-frame clones and leaves some out. This table holds around 340,000 clones, 86% found once. The source of this sequence is an older woman with COVID-19, enrolled during active disease. The V gene is TRBV9, the J gene TRBJ2-1; 7 positions agree with TRBD1. Specimen: peripheral blood. This CDR3 is CASSVGTAIYNEQFF. CDR3 nucleotides: TGTGCCAGCAGCGTCGGGACAGCAATCTACAATGAGCAGTTCTTC.